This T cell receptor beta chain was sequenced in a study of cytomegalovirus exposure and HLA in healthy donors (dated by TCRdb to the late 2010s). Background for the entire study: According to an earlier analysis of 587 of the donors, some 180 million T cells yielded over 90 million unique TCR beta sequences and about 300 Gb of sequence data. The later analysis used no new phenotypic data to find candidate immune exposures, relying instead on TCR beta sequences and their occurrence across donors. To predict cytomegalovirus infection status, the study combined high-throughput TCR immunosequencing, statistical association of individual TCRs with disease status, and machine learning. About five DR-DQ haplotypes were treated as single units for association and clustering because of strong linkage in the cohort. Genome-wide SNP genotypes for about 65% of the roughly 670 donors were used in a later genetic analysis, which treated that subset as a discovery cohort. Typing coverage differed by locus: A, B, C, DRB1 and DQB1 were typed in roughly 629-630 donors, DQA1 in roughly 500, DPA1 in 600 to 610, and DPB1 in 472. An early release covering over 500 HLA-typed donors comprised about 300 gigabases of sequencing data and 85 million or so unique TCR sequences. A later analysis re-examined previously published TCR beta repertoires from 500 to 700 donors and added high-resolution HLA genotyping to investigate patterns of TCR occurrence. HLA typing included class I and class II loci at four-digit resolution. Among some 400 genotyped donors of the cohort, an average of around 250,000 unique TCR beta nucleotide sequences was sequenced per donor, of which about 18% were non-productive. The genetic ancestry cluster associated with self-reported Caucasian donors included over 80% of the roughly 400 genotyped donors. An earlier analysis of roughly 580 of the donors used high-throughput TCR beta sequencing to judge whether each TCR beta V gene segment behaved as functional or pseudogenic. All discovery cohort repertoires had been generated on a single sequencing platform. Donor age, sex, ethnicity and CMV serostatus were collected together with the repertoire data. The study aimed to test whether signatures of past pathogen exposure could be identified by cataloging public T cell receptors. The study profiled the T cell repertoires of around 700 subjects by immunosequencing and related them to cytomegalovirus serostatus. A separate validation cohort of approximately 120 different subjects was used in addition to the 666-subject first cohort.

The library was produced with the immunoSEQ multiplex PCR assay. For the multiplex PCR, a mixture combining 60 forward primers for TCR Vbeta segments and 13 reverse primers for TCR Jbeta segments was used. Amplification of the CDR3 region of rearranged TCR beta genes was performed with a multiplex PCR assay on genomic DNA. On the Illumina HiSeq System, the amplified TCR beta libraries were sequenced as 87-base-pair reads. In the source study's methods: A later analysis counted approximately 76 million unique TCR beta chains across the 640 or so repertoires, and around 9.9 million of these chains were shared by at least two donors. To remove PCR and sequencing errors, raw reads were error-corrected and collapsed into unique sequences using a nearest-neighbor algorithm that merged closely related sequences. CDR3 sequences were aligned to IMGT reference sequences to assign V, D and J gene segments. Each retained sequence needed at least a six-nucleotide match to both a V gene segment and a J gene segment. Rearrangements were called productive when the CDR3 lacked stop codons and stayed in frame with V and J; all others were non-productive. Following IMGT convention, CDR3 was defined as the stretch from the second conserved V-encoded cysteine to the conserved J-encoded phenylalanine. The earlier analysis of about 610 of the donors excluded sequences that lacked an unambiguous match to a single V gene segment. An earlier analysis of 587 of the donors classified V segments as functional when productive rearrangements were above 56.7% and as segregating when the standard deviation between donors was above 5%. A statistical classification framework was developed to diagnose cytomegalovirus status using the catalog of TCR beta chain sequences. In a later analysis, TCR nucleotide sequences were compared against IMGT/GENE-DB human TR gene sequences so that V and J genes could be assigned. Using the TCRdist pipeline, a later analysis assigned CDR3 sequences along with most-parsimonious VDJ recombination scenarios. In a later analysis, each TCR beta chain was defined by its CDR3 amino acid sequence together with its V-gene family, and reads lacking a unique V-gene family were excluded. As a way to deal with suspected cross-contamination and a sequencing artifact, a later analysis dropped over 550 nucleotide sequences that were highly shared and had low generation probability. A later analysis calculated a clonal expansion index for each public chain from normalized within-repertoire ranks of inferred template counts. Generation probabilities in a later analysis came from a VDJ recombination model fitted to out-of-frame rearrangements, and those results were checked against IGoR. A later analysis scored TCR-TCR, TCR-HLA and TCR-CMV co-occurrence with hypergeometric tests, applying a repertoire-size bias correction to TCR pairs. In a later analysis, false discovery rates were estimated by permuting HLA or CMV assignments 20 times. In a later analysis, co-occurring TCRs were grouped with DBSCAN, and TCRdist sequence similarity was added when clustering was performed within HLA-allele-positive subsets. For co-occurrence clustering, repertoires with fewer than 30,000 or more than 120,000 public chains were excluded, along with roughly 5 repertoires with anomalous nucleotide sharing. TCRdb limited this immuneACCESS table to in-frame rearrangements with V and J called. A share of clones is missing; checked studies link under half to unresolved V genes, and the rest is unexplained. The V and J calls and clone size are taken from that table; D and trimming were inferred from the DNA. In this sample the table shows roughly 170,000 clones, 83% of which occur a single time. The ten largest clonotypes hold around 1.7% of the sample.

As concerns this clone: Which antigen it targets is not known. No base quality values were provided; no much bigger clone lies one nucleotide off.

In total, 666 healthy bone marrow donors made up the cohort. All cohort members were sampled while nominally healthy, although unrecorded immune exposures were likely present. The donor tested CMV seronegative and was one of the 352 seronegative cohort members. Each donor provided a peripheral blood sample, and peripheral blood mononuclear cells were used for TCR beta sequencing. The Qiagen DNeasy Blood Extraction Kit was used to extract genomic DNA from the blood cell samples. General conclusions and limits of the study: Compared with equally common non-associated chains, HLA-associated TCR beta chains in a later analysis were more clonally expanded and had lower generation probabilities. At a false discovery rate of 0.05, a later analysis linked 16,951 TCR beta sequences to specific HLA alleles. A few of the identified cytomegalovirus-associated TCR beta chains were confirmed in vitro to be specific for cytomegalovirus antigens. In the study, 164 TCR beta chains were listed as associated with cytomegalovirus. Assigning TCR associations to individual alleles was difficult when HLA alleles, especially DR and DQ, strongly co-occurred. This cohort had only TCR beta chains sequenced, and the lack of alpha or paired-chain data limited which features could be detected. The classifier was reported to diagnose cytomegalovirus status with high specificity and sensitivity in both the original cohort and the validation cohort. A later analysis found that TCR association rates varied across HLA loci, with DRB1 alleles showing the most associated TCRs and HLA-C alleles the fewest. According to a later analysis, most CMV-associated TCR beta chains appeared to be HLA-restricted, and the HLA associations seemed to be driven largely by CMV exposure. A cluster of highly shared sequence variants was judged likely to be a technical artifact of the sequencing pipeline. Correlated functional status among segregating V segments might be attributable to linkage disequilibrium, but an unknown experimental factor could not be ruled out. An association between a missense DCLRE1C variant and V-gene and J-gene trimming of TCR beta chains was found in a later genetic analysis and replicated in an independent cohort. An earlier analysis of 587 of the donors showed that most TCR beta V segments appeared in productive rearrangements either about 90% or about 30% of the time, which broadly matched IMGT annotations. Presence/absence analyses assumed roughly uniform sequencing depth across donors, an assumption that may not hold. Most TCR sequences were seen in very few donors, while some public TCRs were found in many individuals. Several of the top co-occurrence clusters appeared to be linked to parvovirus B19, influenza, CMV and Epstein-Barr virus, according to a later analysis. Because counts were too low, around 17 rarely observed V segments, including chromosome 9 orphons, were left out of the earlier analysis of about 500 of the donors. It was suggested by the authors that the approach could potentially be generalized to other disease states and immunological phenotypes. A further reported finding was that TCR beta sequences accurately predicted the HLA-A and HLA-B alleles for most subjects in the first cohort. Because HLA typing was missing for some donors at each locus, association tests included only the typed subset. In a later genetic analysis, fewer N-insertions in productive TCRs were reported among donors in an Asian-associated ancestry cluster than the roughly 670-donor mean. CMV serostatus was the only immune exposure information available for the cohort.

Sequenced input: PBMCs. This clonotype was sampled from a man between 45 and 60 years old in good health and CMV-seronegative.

The DNA sequence follows: TGTGCCAGCAGTTTTACGGGAAGTGAGGCAGATACGCAGTATTTT. Its protein is CASSFTGSEADTQYF. The receptor chain draws on TRBV28 and TRBJ2-3; the D gene is perhaps TRBD2, from 5 matching bases. The trim is 3 bases for V and 4 bases for J, with a gap of 14 bases between the germline ends. The CDR3 runs 15 amino acids, cysteine and phenylalanine included. This entry keeps only the CDR3 DNA: 45 bases, framed from base 1. CDR1 is given as MDHEN and CDR2 as SYDVKM, both from the germline V gene.